Listed below are T cell receptor beta chains from one sample, sequenced in a study of OX40 agonist ivuxolimab in advanced cancers. Sequencing used immunoSEQ multiplex PCR; TCRdb keeps in-frame clones, though not all of them. The sample holds 72,000 or so clones, 81% seen once. Material: CD4+ or CD8+ T cells sorted from blood, obtained in a trial of the OX40 agonist ivuxolimab. These receptors all come from an adult with an advanced solid tumor such as melanoma, head and neck, liver or kidney cancer. Both conserved end residues are part of each CDR3. The D gene is left open where the match is weak. The size entry is marked missing in some rows and otherwise reads once, few, many or a size class.

>once|TRBJ2-7|TRBV18|TRBD1
CASSPSGGGYEQYF
TGTGCCAGCTCACCCTCAGGGGGCGGTTACGAGCAGTACTTC
>few|TRBJ1-1|TRBV25-1|NA
CASSAGRGTEAFF
TGTGCCAGCAGTGCGGGTAGGGGGACTGAAGCTTTCTTT
>few|TRBJ2-3|TRBV29-1|TRBD2
CSVRGTSGSRDTDTQYF
TGCAGCGTCCGCGGGACTAGCGGGAGTCGGGACACAGATACGCAGTATTTT
>NA|TRBJ1-1|TRBV28|NA
CASTQDTEAFF
TGTGCCAGCACCCAGGACACTGAAGCTTTCTTT
>NA|TRBJ2-1|TRBV5-4|NA
CASSKDQSYEQFF
TGTGCCAGCAGCAAGGACCAGTCCTATGAGCAGTTCTTC
>once|TRBJ2-5|TRBV6-1|NA
CASSESSPETQYF
TGTGCCAGCAGTGAGTCGAGCCCGGAGACCCAGTACTTC
>NA|TRBJ1-2|TRBV7-2|NA
CASSAGGDYYGYTF
TGTGCCAGCAGCGCGGGGGGGGATTACTATGGCTACACCTTC
>NA|TRBJ2-1|TRBV19|TRBD2
CASSRRGTSSYNEQFF
TGTGCCAGCTCTCGTCGAGGGACTAGCTCCTACAATGAGCAGTTCTTC
>NA|TRBJ2-7|TRBV6-5|TRBD1
CASSRQGSSYEQYF
TGTGCCAGCAGTCGACAGGGGAGCTCCTACGAGCAGTACTTC
>NA|TRBJ2-7|TRBV14|NA
CASSHLLQDYEQYF
TGTGCCAGCAGCCATCTACTGCAAGACTACGAGCAGTACTTC
>NA|TRBJ1-2|TRBV7-9|NA
CASSLGGLNYGYTF
TGTGCCAGCAGCTTAGGGGGCCTAAACTATGGCTACACCTTC
>NA|TRBJ1-3|TRBV6-5|NA
CASSYDTGSGNTIYF
TGTGCCAGCAGTTACGATACGGGTTCTGGAAACACCATATATTTT
>NA|TRBJ2-2|TRBV2|NA
CASRARGRTGELFF
TGTGCCAGCAGAGCCAGGGGCCGCACCGGGGAGCTGTTTTTT